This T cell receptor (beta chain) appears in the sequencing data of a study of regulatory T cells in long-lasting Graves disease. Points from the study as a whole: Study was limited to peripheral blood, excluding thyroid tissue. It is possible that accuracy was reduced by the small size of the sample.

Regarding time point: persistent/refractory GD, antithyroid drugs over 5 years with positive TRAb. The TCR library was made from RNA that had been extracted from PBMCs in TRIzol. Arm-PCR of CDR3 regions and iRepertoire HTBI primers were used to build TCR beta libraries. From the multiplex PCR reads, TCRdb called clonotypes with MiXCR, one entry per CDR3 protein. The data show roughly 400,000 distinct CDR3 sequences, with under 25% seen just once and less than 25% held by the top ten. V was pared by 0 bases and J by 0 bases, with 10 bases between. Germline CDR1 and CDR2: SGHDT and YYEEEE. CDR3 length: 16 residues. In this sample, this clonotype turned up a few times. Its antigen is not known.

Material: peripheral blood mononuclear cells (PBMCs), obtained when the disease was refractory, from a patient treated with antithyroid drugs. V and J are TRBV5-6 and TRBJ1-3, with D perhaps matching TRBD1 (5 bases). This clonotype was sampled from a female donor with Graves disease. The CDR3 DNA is TGTGCCAGCAGCTTGGCAGGGCACCACTCTGGAAACACCATATATTTT. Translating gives CASSLAGHHSGNTIYF. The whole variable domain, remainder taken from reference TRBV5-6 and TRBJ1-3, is DAGVTQSPTHLIKTRGQQVTLRCSPKSGHDTVSWYQQALGQGPQFIFQYYEEEERQRGNFPDRFSGHQFPNYSSELNVNALLLGDSALYLCASSLAGHHSGNTIYFGEGSWLTVV.